This TCR beta chain derives from a study of T cell responses to AZD1222 COVID-19 vaccine. Findings and caveats of the study: Donors were largely white British and mainly female; clonal diversity was possibly underestimated. Nearly half of unique spike-specific TCRs reportedly avoided B.1.351 and B.1.1.7 mutated regions.

The repertoire was sequenced with immunoSEQ multiplex PCR; TCRdb's copy has only in-frame clones and lacks some. There are about 100,000 clones in the sample; 88% occur only once, and around 2.8% lies in the top ten. A note on this clone: The antigen is unknown.

This CDR3 comprises 14 residues. CDR1 is MNHNS, CDR2 SASEGT, per germline. Trimming took 2 bases from V and 5 from J, leaving 12 bases between them. The material sequenced was peripheral blood, taken on day 0 of AZD1222 vaccination. The J gene is TRBJ1-1, the V gene TRBV6-1, with D perhaps matching TRBD1 (5 bases). This receptor was obtained from an adult in good health. Here the CDR3 DNA reads TGTGCCAGCAGTGAAAGGGGTACAACTACTGAAGCTTTCTTT. It yields the protein CASSERGTTTEAFF.